This entry is about one T cell receptor (beta chain). Its antigen is not identified. These data belong to a study of Tregs in tolerant kidney transplant recipients. Findings and limits, study-wide: Some patients' samples used different primers over time, so nucleotide sequences weren't comparable. This study did not directly address biological reproducibility.

Some clones are missing from TCRdb's copy, which holds only in-frame ones; the method was immunoSEQ multiplex PCR. This repertoire shows more than 60,000 clones, 95% to 98% found once; its top ten account for approximately 0.56%. Trimming took 1 base from V and 0 from J; bases not matched to a gene: 3. In germline, CDR1 is SGHTA, CDR2 FQGTGA. The CDR3 is made up of 17 amino acids. The sample was CD4+ T cells from blood, taken before the transplant. The TCR originated in a human donor who received a combined kidney and bone marrow transplant. This chain uses TRBV7-3 with TRBJ2-1, with 10 bases matching TRBD2. The CDR3 coding sequence is TGTGCCAGCAGCTTAAGTAGCGGGAGGTCCTCCTACAATGAGCAGTTCTTC. It translates to CASSLSSGRSSYNEQFF.